The clone carrying this TCR beta chain turned up a few times. As yet, its antigen is unknown. This record belongs to a study of response to subunit inactivated influenza vaccine. Whole-study findings and limits: The authors suggested that every seasonal influenza vaccination recruits few new T cells.

TCRdb re-called the RT-PCR reads with MiXCR, one entry per CDR3 protein. Altogether hundreds of thousands of distinct CDR3 sequences are present, approximately 15% being singletons, with the ten largest covering 9.5% to 13%. CDR3 size: 14 residues. The germline gives CDR1 KGHSH, CDR2 LQKENI. V was clipped by 2 bases and J by 5 bases, with 13 bases between them. The chain combines TRBV18 with TRBJ2-7; D possibly matches TRBD1 or TRBD2 (5 bases each). The sample in question was PBMCs from blood, obtained 12 days after vaccination. The source is a man in his forties or fifties who received an inactivated influenza vaccine. CDR3 sequence (DNA): TGTGCCAGCTCACCAATGGGCCGAGGGGACGAGCAGTACTTC. Protein product: CASSPMGRGDEQYF.